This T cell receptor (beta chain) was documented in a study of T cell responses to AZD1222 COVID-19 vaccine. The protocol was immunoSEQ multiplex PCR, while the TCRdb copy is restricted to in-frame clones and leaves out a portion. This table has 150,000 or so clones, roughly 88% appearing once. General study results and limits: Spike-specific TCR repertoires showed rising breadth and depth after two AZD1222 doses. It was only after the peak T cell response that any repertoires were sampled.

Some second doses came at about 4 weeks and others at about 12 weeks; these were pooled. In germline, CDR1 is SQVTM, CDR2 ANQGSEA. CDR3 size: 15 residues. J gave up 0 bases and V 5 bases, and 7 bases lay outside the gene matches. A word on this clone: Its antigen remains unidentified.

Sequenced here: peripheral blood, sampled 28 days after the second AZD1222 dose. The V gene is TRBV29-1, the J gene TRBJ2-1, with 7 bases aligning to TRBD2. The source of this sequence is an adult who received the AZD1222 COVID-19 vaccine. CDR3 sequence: CSVTGGPSSYNEQFF. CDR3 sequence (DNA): TGCAGCGTTACGGGGGGTCCAAGCTCCTACAATGAGCAGTTCTTC.